This TCR beta chain was observed in a study of cytomegalovirus exposure and HLA in healthy donors. The PCR used 60 Vbeta and 13 Jbeta primers. TCRdb keeps only in-frame clones here, not all; method: immunoSEQ multiplex PCR. This sample has 180,000 or so clones, with 75% to 90% found just once. The V gene's germline CDR1 is KGHSH and CDR2 LQKENI. The CDR3 is 13 residues long. V trimming: 5 bases; J trimming: 2 bases; junction bases outside the gene matches: 2. The chain is built from TRBV18 and TRBJ1-2; 7 nucleotides align to TRBD1. The clonotype originates from a girl aged 5 to 17 in good health and CMV-seropositive. The sample consisted of PBMCs. The CDR3 nucleotides read TGTGCCAGCTCATCAGGGGGAAACTATGGCTACACCTTC. Its translation is CASSSGGNYGYTF.